Here is one TCR beta chain with its context. The sample belongs to a study of blood T cell repertoires in COVID-19. The overall study: The samples span acute and convalescent COVID-19 from the United States, Italy and Spain. T cells, B-cell-depleted T cells, or PBMCs supplied cDNA or gDNA.

As handled by the study authors: Estimates of nucleated cell counts were drawn from the amplification of reference gene primers. Sequencing used immunoSEQ multiplex PCR; TCRdb keeps in-frame clones, though not all of them. Clone size and the V and J calls come from that table; the DNA yielded D and trimming. The repertoire has roughly 250,000 clones, approximately 90% of them found once; the top ten carry 0.95% to 1%. Material: peripheral blood. The receptor was derived from a woman in her forties who had recovered from COVID-19.

CDR3 bases: TGTGCCAGCGGGGGCCGGCCAGGACTCAATGAAAAACTGTTTTTT. Protein product: CASGGRPGLNEKLFF. The V call is TRBV2, the J call TRBJ1-4; the D gene is possibly TRBD1 (6 bases). Per germline, CDR1 SNHLY and CDR2 FYNNEI. The V end lost 8 bases, the J end lost 5 bases, and 18 bases lay between the germline ends. The CDR3 is 15 amino acids.